Here is one T cell receptor beta chain with its context. The antigen it binds to is not known. It has no much larger one-base neighbor in the sample; base qualities were not kept. Using the deep immunoSEQ assay, multiplex PCR amplified TCR CDR3 regions from genomic DNA. Extracted genomic DNA from each cell subset was distributed evenly across all wells of several immunoSEQ 96-well plates, and each plate was treated as a replicate. For sorted subsets, roughly 200 ng genomic DNA, equal to about 30,000 T cell genomes, was loaded into each replicate PCR. Purified libraries were measured with a Qubit 3.0 fluorometer, size-checked on a Bioanalyzer 2100, and measured again with the KAPA Library Quantification kit. Each immunoSEQ 96-well plate was sequenced on its own single-read 150-cycle Illumina NextSeq 550 flow cell. As for the original processing: Because the immunoSEQ output included only junctional sequences and no quality scores, the filtering could not be the same as the filtering used for full-length reads. To assign V/J genes and CDR3, sequences were annotated using PyIR, a Python wrapper for IgBLAST v1.9, with IMGT germline references. Reads were filtered out if the reads had weak V/J assignments (E-value above 1e-6), no CDR3, stop codons, out-of-frame junctions, or ambiguous translated residues. V3J clonotypes were defined as sequences sharing the same inferred V gene, J gene, and CDR3 amino acid sequence. To compute the percentage overlap between repertoires, the number of shared unique clonotypes was divided by the size of the smaller repertoire. RTK rarefaction, the Chao1 estimator, and Recon v2.1 estimates of unobserved clonotypes were used to assess repertoire richness. Generation probabilities for all TCRbeta clonotypes obtained by the gDNA method from several donors were computed using OLGA. TCRdb limited this immuneACCESS table to in-frame rearrangements with V and J called. A share of clones is missing; checked studies link under half to unresolved V genes, and the rest is unexplained. V and J calls plus clone size are reproduced from that table; the DNA served to infer D and trimming. This sample is represented by about 2.4 million clones; over 85% of them were singletons. The ten largest clones capture roughly 0.36% of the sample.

This sample stems from a study of shared clonotypes between healthy human individuals (dated by TCRdb to the early 2020s). A note on the overall study: A few men and a couple of women, aged 18 to 49 years, made up the cohort. For each donor, CD4 naive and CD4 memory were each run on three plates, CD8 naive on two plates, and CD8 memory on one plate. To estimate repertoire size and how much clonotypes are shared between individuals, the study performed deep sequencing of blood TCR repertoires from about five healthy adults. To increase sequencing depth and limit assay-specific biases, different laboratories used diverse techniques to prepare libraries and sequence TCR repertoires. Per donor, leukapheresis produced somewhere between about 0.94 and 9.5 billion PBMCs. Overall results and qualifications from the work: The genetic and exposure-history diversity represented was limited by the small number of donors. Sharing across several donors was observed for around 4.8% of naive CD4, 3% to 4% of naive CD8, 2% to 2.5% of memory CD4, and about 0.4% of memory CD8 clonotypes. Pairwise subsampling led to the expectation that sequencing depth would affect the degree of clonotype sharing among donors. Sampling was limited to blood, and TCR repertoires in tissue likely differ from TCR repertoires in blood. Even with the large sequencing depth, rarefaction of the sorted-subset datasets indicated that sequencing was incomplete. Compared with non-shared clonotypes, clonotypes shared by all four sorted-subset donors had higher generation probabilities. Estimated clonotype richness was generally larger for naive than for memory subsets.

Healthy HIV-negative adults with no recently reported acute infections or vaccinations were included as donors. Every donor was a Caucasian adult residing in Nashville, Tennessee, USA. Magnetic negative selection was used to enrich CD4+ T cells, after which naive cells were positively selected on CD45RA and the negative fraction became the memory subset. Blood was obtained by leukapheresis, after which PBMCs were separated by Ficoll-Histopaque density gradient centrifugation and cryopreserved in liquid nitrogen vapor phase. Analytical flow cytometry was used to check the purity and quantity of each magnetically sorted T cell population. Each sorted fraction had its genomic DNA isolated and then quantified by UV absorbance on a Nanodrop 2000c. CDR1 and CDR2 are drawn from the germline V gene: KGHSH, LQKENI. V was cut back by 2 bases and J by 5 bases, leaving a gap of 9 bases between them. Counted from cysteine to phenylalanine, this CDR3 has 13 amino acids. Only the CDR3 part of the read is kept: 39 bases, read in frame from the first base.

The receptor's source is a man between 18 and 35 years old in good health. Some clones in this sample may be carry-over from other donors' samples. The specimen was naive CD4+ T cells from PBMCs. Read against the paper, the sample's cell subset or site label means: CD45RA+ positively selected. The rearrangement combines TRBV18 with TRBJ1-1, with no confident D gene call. Here the CDR3 is given as CASSPAVGTEAFF. The DNA reads TGTGCCAGCTCACCAGCGGTGGGAACTGAAGCTTTCTTT.